The sequence of this T cell receptor beta chain was determined in a study of blood T cell repertoires in COVID-19 (dated by TCRdb to the early 2020s). About the investigation overall: Collaborator samples came from the United States, Italy and Spain and covered acute and convalescent phases of COVID-19. The material from the prospective study consisted of cDNA or gDNA derived from T cells, B-cell-depleted T cells, or PBMCs. Subjects who had been exposed to COVID-19, were actively infected with it, or had recovered from it provided the deeply sampled blood TCRbeta repertoires that made up the dataset. A freely available public database, intended as a resource for researchers studying the immune response to SARS-CoV-2, is where the repertoires were released. The samples were drawn from the first 160 participants of the ongoing ImmuneRACE study and from 950 to 1,500 subjects provided by 6 global collaborators. The sample metadata nearly always contained a de-identified subject ID, COVID-19 status, age in years and sex. HLA class I and class II types, where available, came from metadata supplied by the sample provider rather than from assay-based typing. Study-wide findings and limitations: The quantity of clinical and demographic metadata differed by source and by participant and was supplied without curation.

Counted from cysteine to phenylalanine, this CDR3 has 13 amino acids. The CDR3 DNA has 39 bases and is translated from base 1. V loses 1 base, J loses 10 bases, and the germline ends lie 11 bases apart. According to the germline V gene, CDR1 reads KGHSH and CDR2 reads LQKENI. As concerns this clone: Its antigen is currently not known. No clone much larger than this one lies a single base away; base qualities are absent.

TCRbeta CDR3 regions were amplified from genomic DNA using the immunoSEQ Assay, a bias-controlled multiplex PCR. The study's processing was this. The number of nucleated cells in each sample was estimated from the amplification of reference gene primers within the assay. To quantify the absolute abundance of each unique TCRbeta CDR3 rearrangement, sequence reads were collapsed and filtered. Productive Simpson clonality was computed per sample as the square root of Simpson's diversity index over productive rearrangements. In TCRdb, the immuneACCESS table is reduced to in-frame sequences with V and J assigned. These tables do not hold every clone; where another copy was compared, an unresolved V gene accounts for under half, and the others remain unexplained. V, J and clone size reflect that table, while D and trimming were determined from the DNA. The sample table holds around 110,000 clones, of which less than 90% were seen once. The ten top clones hold about 2.1% of the sample.

The collaborating institutions used their own protocols to collect whole blood in K2EDTA tubes. Collaborator samples were shipped for TCRbeta analysis as frozen whole blood, isolated PBMCs, or DNA extracted from either sample type. The receptor comes from a man younger than 40 with acute or convalescent COVID-19. This sequence uses TRBV18 and TRBJ2-1; tentative D gene TRBD1, with 6 bases matching. Sequencing was carried out using peripheral blood. For the CDR3, the sequence is CASSPRQVEEQFF. The sequenced DNA: TGTGCCAGCTCACCACGACAGGTCGAGGAGCAGTTCTTC.